The text below deals with one TCR beta chain. The sample comes from a study of T cell changes during pregnancy in multiple sclerosis. Germline CDR1 is MNHNS and CDR2 is SASEGT. V lost 6 bases and J lost 6, with 14 bases in between. CDR3 length: 13 amino acids. The protocol was immunoSEQ multiplex PCR, while the TCRdb copy is restricted to in-frame clones and leaves out a portion. Of about 80,000 clones in the sample, 90% to 95% were seen once. The gene calls are TRBV6-1 and TRBJ1-2, with D perhaps matching TRBD1 (6 bases). The input for sequencing was peripheral blood, taken before pregnancy. The TCR comes from a female donor with multiple sclerosis, enrolled in a pregnancy study. The CDR3 reads CASRLKGHHGYTF. DNA of the CDR3: TGTGCCAGCAGACTCAAGGGACATCATGGCTACACCTTC.